These 27 T cell receptor beta chains were sequenced from one sample in a study of cytomegalovirus exposure and HLA in healthy donors. The PCR used 60 Vbeta and 13 Jbeta primers. Clones were read by immunoSEQ multiplex PCR, and TCRdb kept only the in-frame ones, dropping some. The table shows around 76,000 clones, with over 60% occurring only once. Sequencing was done on a sample of PBMCs. These receptors were taken from a woman in her thirties or forties in good health and CMV-seropositive.

V usage is TRBV30 and J usage is TRBJ1-5; D may be TRBD1 (5 bases). The CDR3 loop spans 14 amino acids. The germline V gene encodes CDR1 GTSNPN and CDR2 SVGIG (reference sequence). V gave up 3 bases and J gave up 7 bases, with 16 bases separating them. The chain's CDR3 is CAWRGAEVGQPQHF. CDR3 in DNA: TGTGCCTGGAGAGGGGCTGAAGTCGGACAGCCCCAGCATTTT. Combining the CDR3 with reference TRBV30 and TRBJ1-5 gives the whole variable domain SQTIHQWPATLVQPVGSPLSLECTVEGTSNPNLYWYRQAAGRGLQLLFYSVGIGQISSEVPQNLSASRPQDRQFILSSKKLLLSDSGFYLCAWRGAEVGQPQHFGDGTRLSIL.

In its sample, this clone was seen a few times. The CDR3 reads CASSSQGHNYQGEYEQYF. The CDR3 DNA is TGTGCCAGCAGCTCCCAGGGACATAACTACCAGGGAGAATACGAGCAGTACTTC. This sequence joins TRBV7-2 and TRBJ2-7, with a tentative D call TRBD1 (6 bases). V was pared by 4 bases and J by 4 bases, with 26 bases between. Germline CDR1 and CDR2: SGHTA and FQGNSA. The CDR3 has 18 amino acids.

For the CDR3, the DNA is TGCGCCAGCAGCCAAGAAGACGGGTACTCCATCTCTGGAAACACCATATATTTT. As protein: CASSQEDGYSISGNTIYF. The chain recombines TRBV4-1 with TRBJ1-3; no clear D. The V and J ends lost 0 bases and 0 bases respectively, with 15 bases between them. The CDR3 extends over 18 amino acids. Germline V CDR1 and CDR2: MGHRA, YSYEKL.

This clone was observed a handful of times. V is TRBV9 and J is TRBJ1-1, with D uncertain. Germline loops: CDR1 SGDLS, CDR2 YYNGEE. Trimming left V 4 bases short and J 0 bases short, with 7 bases between. The CDR3 has 13 amino acids. CDR3 nucleotide sequence: TGTGCCAGCAGCAAGAACATGAACACTGAAGCTTTCTTT. Its protein product is CASSKNMNTEAFF.

With respect to this clone: Sequence at one end of the junction differs from germline and may be a read error. The chain carries TRBV4-3 and TRBJ2-5, with 9 bases matching TRBD2. The CDR3 contains 14 residues. Per the germline V gene, CDR1 is LGHNA and CDR2 is YSLEER. The CDR3 DNA reads as TGCGCCGGCAGCCGAGGTAGCGGGGGAGAGACCCAGTACTTC. This encodes CAGSRGSGGETQYF.

The chain uses TRBV5-6 and TRBJ1-5; D remains unclear. CDR1 SGHDT and CDR2 YYEEEE come from the germline V gene. The CDR3 consists of 14 residues. V was trimmed by 6 bases and J by 6 bases, leaving 16 bases between them. The CDR3 nucleotides are TGTGCCAGCAACTCCCGGGGAGCGAGTCAGCCCCAGCATTTT. Protein: CASNSRGASQPQHF.

The chain has TRBV5-5 and TRBJ1-2; no definite D call. This CDR3 contains 14 residues. Trimming took off 1 base at V and 9 bases at J, with 16 bases between the two ends. The germline V gene encodes CDR1 SGHKS and CDR2 YYEKEE (reference sequence). The CDR3 DNA reads TGTGCCAGCAGCTTGCTGGGTACGGGAGGGAGCTACACCTTC. It is translated as CASSLLGTGGSYTF. Using reference TRBV5-5 and TRBJ1-2 for the parts outside the CDR3, the full variable domain is DAGVTQSPTHLIKTRGQQVTLRCSPISGHKSVSWYQQVLGQGPQFIFQYYEKEERGRGNFPDRFSARQFPNYSSELNVNALLLGDSALYLCASSLLGTGGSYTFGSGTRLTVV.

The genes are TRBV30 and TRBJ2-1, with a weak D call TRBD1 (5 bases). This CDR3 is built from 13 residues. The V gene's germline CDR1 is GTSNPN and CDR2 SVGIG (reference sequence). V dropped 2 bases and J dropped 1 base, with 6 bases sitting between them. The CDR3 loop is CAWSQGSYNEQFF. As DNA, the CDR3 is TGTGCCTGGAGTCAGGGTTCCTACAATGAGCAGTTCTTC.

The rearrangement uses TRBV10-2 and TRBJ1-1; a weak D match, TRBD1 (6 bases). The CDR3 covers 14 residues. CDR1 and CDR2 (germline): WSHSY, SAAADI. V lost 4 bases and J 0 bases, leaving 9 bases between the germline ends. CDR3 amino acids: CASSGAGVNTEAFF. For the CDR3, the DNA is TGCGCCAGCAGTGGGGCAGGGGTGAACACTGAAGCTTTCTTT.

For the CDR3, the DNA is TGCGCCAGCAGCTCCGCGGGGGAGCTGTTTTTT. Protein product: CASSSAGELFF. The J gene is TRBJ2-2, the V gene TRBV5-1; unclear D gene. Germline-derived CDR1 and CDR2 are SGHRS and YFSETQ. CDR3 length: 11 amino acids. Trimming removed 3 bases from V and 8 bases from J, with 5 bases in between.

This clone occurred once. The CDR3 protein is CASSFGRSNSPLHF. CDR3 bases: TGTGCCAGCAGCTTCGGCAGGTCTAATTCACCCCTCCACTTT. This chain links TRBV13 with TRBJ1-6; D not certain. The CDR3 has 14 residues. V was pared by 3 bases and J by 6 bases, with 9 bases between. Per germline, CDR1 PRHDT and CDR2 FYEKMQ (reference sequence).

The J gene is TRBJ1-4, the V gene TRBV30; no clear D. CDR1 GTSNPN and CDR2 SVGIG come from the germline V gene (reference sequence). This CDR3 is built from 15 residues. V was shortened by 2 bases and J by 0 bases, with 10 bases between the two germline ends. CDR3 residues: CAWSRTFATNEKLFF. The CDR3 region has the DNA TGTGCCTGGAGTAGAACTTTCGCAACTAATGAAAAACTGTTTTTT.

The chain combines TRBV4-1 with TRBJ2-7; D is uncertain. With 0 bases removed from V and 3 bases from J, the gap between germline ends came to 9 bases. CDR1 is MGHRA and CDR2 is YSYEKL in the germline V gene. This CDR3 region has 14 residues. The CDR3 nucleotides are TGCGCCAGCAGCCAAGATCCTCTCGGCTACGAGCAGTACTTC. Translating it yields CASSQDPLGYEQYF.

The chain carries TRBV29-1 and TRBJ1-2, with TRBD1 identical over 9 bases. Trimming at V came to 5 bases and at J to 7 bases, leaving 11 bases not matched to a gene. The V gene's germline CDR1 is SQVTM and CDR2 ANQGSEA. The CDR3 contains 14 residues. CDR3 protein: CSVRGIQGAGGYTF. The CDR3 DNA sequence: TGCAGCGTTAGGGGAATACAGGGGGCCGGTGGCTACACCTTC.

This clone was observed once. The rearrangement links TRBV10-3 to TRBJ2-7; TRBD1 agrees at 7 bases. Germline CDR1 is ENHRY and CDR2 is SYGVKD. The trim removed 0 bases at V and 6 bases at J, leaving 5 bases unmatched. The CDR3 runs to 14 residues. The CDR3 here is CAISESASGGEQYF. In DNA, the CDR3 is TGTGCCATCAGTGAGTCGGCTTCAGGGGGCGAGCAGTACTTC.

The chain joins TRBV30 to TRBJ1-3; 7 nucleotides line up with TRBD1. This CDR3 has 14 residues. The junction had 2 bases not matched to a gene; V was cut back by 1 base and J by 2 bases. Germline-derived CDR1 and CDR2 are GTSNPN and SVGIG (reference sequence). The CDR3 spells CAWSGGTAGNTIYF. CDR3 DNA: TGTGCCTGGAGTGGCGGGACAGCTGGAAACACCATATATTTT.

The chain is built from TRBV18 and TRBJ2-5, with 8 nucleotides matching TRBD1. The CDR3 has 15 amino acids. V shed 4 bases and J 1 base; nucleotides not matched to a gene: 5. The germline CDR1 and CDR2 sequences are KGHSH and LQKENI. This CDR3 is CASSLGQGPQETQYF. The CDR3 nucleotides read TGTGCCAGCTCACTCGGACAGGGCCCCCAAGAGACCCAGTACTTC. The full variable domain, rest sourced from reference TRBV18 and TRBJ2-5, is NAGVMQNPRHLVRRRGQEARLRCSPMKGHSHVYWYRQLPEEGLKFMVYLQKENIIDESGMPKERFSAEFPKEGPSILRIQQVVRGDSAAYFCASSLGQGPQETQYFGPGTRLLVL.

V usage is TRBV2 and J usage is TRBJ2-5; TRBD2 is a possible D gene (6 bases). The V end was cut by 4 bases, the J end by 2 bases, with 8 bases between. Per germline, CDR1 SNHLY and CDR2 FYNNEI. The CDR3 extends over 13 amino acids. CDR3 sequence reads: CASSAGGQETQYF. CDR3 sequence (DNA): TGTGCCAGCAGTGCTGGGGGGCAAGAGACCCAGTACTTC.

The chain is built from TRBV25-1 and TRBJ2-1; the D gene is possibly TRBD2 (5 bases). The germline V gene encodes CDR1 MGHDK and CDR2 SYGVNS. V was shortened by 7 bases and J by 0 bases, with 13 bases between the two germline ends. CDR3 size: 15 residues. CDR3 loop: CASTASRGSYNEQFF. The CDR3 DNA sequence: TGTGCCAGCACCGCAAGTCGGGGCTCCTACAATGAGCAGTTCTTC. Full variable domain (remainder filled in from reference TRBV25-1 and TRBJ2-1): EADIYQTPRYLVIGTGKKITLECSQTMGHDKMYWYQQDPGMELHLIHYSYGVNSTEKGDLSSESTVSRIRTEHFPLTLESARPSHTSQYLCASTASRGSYNEQFFGPGTRLTVL.

This chain connects TRBV2 to TRBJ2-2, with 10 bases matching TRBD2. The CDR3 totals 16 residues. Per germline, CDR1 SNHLY and CDR2 FYNNEI. Unmatched junction bases numbered 8, after V lost 7 bases and J lost 3 bases. The CDR3 reads CASILGLAVYTGELFF. DNA of the CDR3: TGTGCCAGCATCCTAGGACTAGCGGTGTACACCGGGGAGCTGTTTTTT.

The chain combines TRBV25-1 with TRBJ2-3; 8 positions match TRBD2. The CDR3 spans 15 residues. The V gene end was trimmed by 2 bases and the J gene end by 4 bases; junction bases not matched to a gene: 5. From germline, CDR1 is MGHDK and CDR2 SYGVNS. CDR3 sequence: CASSEVAGRADTQYF. CDR3 DNA sequence: TGTGCCAGCAGTGAAGTAGCGGGAAGGGCAGATACGCAGTATTTT.

The gene calls are TRBV28 and TRBJ2-1, with TRBD2 as a possible D gene (5 bases). CDR3 length equals 15 residues. The germline V gene has CDR1 MDHEN and CDR2 SYDVKM. The V gene lost 8 bases and the J gene lost 0 bases, with 14 bases spanning the gap. The CDR3 sequence is CASVATQSSYNEQFF. The CDR3, as DNA: TGTGCCAGCGTAGCGACCCAGAGCTCCTACAATGAGCAGTTCTTC. Filled out from reference TRBV28 and TRBJ2-1, the complete variable domain reads DVKVTQSSRYLVKRTGEKVFLECVQDMDHENMFWYRQDPGLGLRLIYFSYDVKMKEKGDIPEGYSVSREKKERFSLILESASTNQTSMYLCASVATQSSYNEQFFGPGTRLTVL.

The chain employs TRBV29-1 and TRBJ2-7; no reliable D call. V shed 1 base and J shed 4 bases, with 17 bases lying between them. Germline V lookup: CDR1 SQVTM, CDR2 ANQGSEA. The CDR3 is made up of 15 amino acids. In DNA, the CDR3 is TGCAGCGTTGAAGGTGGTTGGGCGAACCCGTACGAGCAGTACTTC. It is translated as CSVEGGWANPYEQYF.

CDR3 in DNA: TGTGCCAGCAGCCCAGGACAGCAAGAGACCCAGTACTTC. Amino acids: CASSPGQQETQYF. The V call is TRBV7-2, the J call TRBJ2-5, with D possibly being TRBD1 (6 bases). In germline, CDR1 is SGHTA, CDR2 FQGNSA. V lost 5 bases and J lost 2, with 9 bases in between. The CDR3 has 13 residues.

V usage is TRBV2 and J usage is TRBJ2-7, with 9 bases lining up with TRBD1. CDR1 SNHLY and CDR2 FYNNEI come from the germline V gene. The J segment lost 4 bases and the V segment lost 4 bases, leaving 8 bases of the junction unmatched. The CDR3 sequence is 15 residues long. In DNA form, the CDR3 reads TGTGCCAGCAGTGGCCTGGACAGGGGAAAATACGAGCAGTACTTC. Protein product: CASSGLDRGKYEQYF.

This clone was counted only a few times. The chain couples TRBV14 to TRBJ1-1, with D possibly TRBD1 on 6 matching bases. This CDR3 spans 18 amino acids. The V gene's germline CDR1 is SGHDN and CDR2 FVKESK. Trimming pared 1 base from V and 0 bases from J, leaving 18 bases between. CDR3 sequence: CASSQVGSEGQLNTEAFF. For the CDR3, the DNA is TGTGCCAGCAGCCAAGTAGGATCCGAAGGACAGTTGAACACTGAAGCTTTCTTT.

This chain joins TRBV4-1 and TRBJ1-4, with 9 bases lining up with TRBD1. This CDR3 is built from 15 residues. Germline CDR1 reads MGHRA; CDR2 reads YSYEKL. Unmatched junction bases numbered 4, after V lost 1 base and J lost 7 bases. The DNA for the CDR3 is TGCGCCAGCAGCCAAGGGGACAGGGTCGCTGAAAAACTGTTTTTT. This codes for CASSQGDRVAEKLFF.